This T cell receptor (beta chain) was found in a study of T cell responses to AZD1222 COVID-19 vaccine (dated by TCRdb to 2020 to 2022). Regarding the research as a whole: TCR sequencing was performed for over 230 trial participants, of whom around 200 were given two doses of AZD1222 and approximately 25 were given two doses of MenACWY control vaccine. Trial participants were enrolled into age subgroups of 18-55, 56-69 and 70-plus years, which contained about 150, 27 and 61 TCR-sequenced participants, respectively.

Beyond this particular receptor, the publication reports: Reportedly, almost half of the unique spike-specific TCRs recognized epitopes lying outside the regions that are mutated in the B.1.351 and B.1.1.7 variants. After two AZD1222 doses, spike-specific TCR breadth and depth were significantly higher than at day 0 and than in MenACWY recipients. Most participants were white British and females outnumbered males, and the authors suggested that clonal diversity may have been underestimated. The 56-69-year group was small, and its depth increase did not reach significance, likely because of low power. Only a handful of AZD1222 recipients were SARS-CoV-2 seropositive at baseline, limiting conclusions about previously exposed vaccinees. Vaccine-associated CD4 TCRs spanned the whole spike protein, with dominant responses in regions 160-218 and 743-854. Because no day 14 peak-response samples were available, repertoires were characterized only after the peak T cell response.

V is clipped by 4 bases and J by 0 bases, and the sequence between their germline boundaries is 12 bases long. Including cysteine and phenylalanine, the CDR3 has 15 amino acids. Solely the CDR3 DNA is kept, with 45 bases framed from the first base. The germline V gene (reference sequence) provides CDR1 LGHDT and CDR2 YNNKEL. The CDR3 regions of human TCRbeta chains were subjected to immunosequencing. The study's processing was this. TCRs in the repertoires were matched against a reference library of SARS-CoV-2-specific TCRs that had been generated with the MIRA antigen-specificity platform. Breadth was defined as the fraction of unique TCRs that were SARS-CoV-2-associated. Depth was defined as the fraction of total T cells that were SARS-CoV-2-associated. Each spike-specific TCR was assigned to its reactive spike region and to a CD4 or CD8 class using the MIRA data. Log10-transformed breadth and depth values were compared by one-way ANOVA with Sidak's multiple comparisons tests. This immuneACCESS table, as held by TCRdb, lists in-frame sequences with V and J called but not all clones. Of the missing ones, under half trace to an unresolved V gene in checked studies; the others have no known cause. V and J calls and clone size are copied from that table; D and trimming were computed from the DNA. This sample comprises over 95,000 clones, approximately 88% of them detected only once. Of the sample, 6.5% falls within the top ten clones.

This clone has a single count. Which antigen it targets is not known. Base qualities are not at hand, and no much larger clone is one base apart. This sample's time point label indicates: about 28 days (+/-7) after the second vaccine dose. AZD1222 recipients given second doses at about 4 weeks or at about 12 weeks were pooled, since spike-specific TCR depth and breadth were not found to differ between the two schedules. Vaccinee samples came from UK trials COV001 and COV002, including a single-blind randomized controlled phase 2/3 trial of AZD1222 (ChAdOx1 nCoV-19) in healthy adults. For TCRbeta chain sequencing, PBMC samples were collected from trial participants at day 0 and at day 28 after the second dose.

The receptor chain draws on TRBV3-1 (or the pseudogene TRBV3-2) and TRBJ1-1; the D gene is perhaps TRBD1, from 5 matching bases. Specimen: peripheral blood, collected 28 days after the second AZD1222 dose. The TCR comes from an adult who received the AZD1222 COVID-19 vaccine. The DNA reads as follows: TGTGCCAGCAGCCCCCCTGCGGGGGTGAACACTGAAGCTTTCTTT. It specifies CASSPPAGVNTEAFF.